This T cell receptor beta chain came from a study of CD8 T cells in ankylosing spondylitis. Worth noting for this clonotype: Antigen specificity is unknown.

Germline assignment: CDR1 LGHNA and CDR2 YSLEER. This CDR3 region has 16 residues. Trimming stripped 0 bases from V and 5 bases from J, with 17 bases between. TCRdb re-analysed the 5' RACE reads in MiXCR, keeping a single row per CDR3 protein. In the table there are 350,000 or so distinct CDR3 sequences, 8% of which are singletons. Whole-study results and caveats: The authors reported significant enrichment of disease-linked clones in matched ankylosing spondylitis synovial fluid. Made up of eight or nine highly homologous variants, a TCR beta motif appeared characteristic of ankylosing spondylitis blood.

The sample taken for sequencing was blood, either unsorted or a sorted T cell fraction (not recorded which). The sequence came from a male donor with ankylosing spondylitis. The chain links TRBV4-3 to TRBJ2-7; no clear D gene. The CDR3 reads CASSQDWQQLTDEQYF. In DNA, the CDR3 is TGCGCCAGCAGCCAAGATTGGCAGCAGTTAACTGACGAGCAGTACTTC.